Listed below are T cell receptor beta chains from one sample, sequenced in a study of T cell repertoires in cytomegalovirus infection. TCRdb ran MiXCR on the reads and lists one entry per CDR3 protein. The profile covers around 210,000 distinct CDR3 sequences, with 6% to 8% appearing a single time and under 7% taken by the ten largest. The sample consisted of PBMCs. Receptors were obtained from a human donor in good health (CMV status not recorded). Some clones in this sample may be carry-over from other donors' samples. Both conserved end residues are part of each CDR3. The D gene is left open where the match is weak. Clone size is stated in some rows and not others, as once, few, many or a class when expanded.

cdr3_nt | cdr3_aa | v_call | clone_size | d_call | j_call
TGCAGTGCTAGAGGACAGCCGCATAATCAGCCCCAGCATTTT | CSARGQPHNQPQHF | TRBV20-1 | many | - | TRBJ1-5
TGTGCCAGTAGTATACCCGACGGATACACCGGGGAGCTGTTTTTT | CASSIPDGYTGELFF | TRBV19 | many | - | TRBJ2-2
TGTGCCAGCAGTGAATTCGGGACCGCGAACACCGGGGAGCTGTTTTTT | CASSEFGTANTGELFF | TRBV6-1 | many | - | TRBJ2-2
TGCAGCGTGGGGGACAGCTCCTACGAGCAGTACTTC | CSVGDSSYEQYF | TRBV29-1 | many | TRBD1 | TRBJ2-7
TGTGCCAGCAGCCGGGCAGGGGGCCAGCCCCAGCATTTT | CASSRAGGQPQHF | TRBV7-2 | many | TRBD1 | TRBJ1-5
TGTGCCAGCAGCTTGGGACTGAACCCCGGGGAGCTGTTTTTT | CASSLGLNPGELFF | TRBV5-5 | many | - | TRBJ2-2
TGTGCTAGTGGTTTTGGGGTCCTCCGCACAGATACGCAGTATTTT | CASGFGVLRTDTQYF | TRBV12-5 | many | - | TRBJ2-3
TGTGCCAGCAGCGCGGGAACTAATGAAAAACTGTTTTTT | CASSAGTNEKLFF | TRBV28 | many | - | TRBJ1-4
TGTGCCAGCAGCTTGGATGAATATTCGGCCAAAAACATTCAGTACTTC | CASSLDEYSAKNIQYF | TRBV5-5 | - | - | TRBJ2-4
TGCAGTGCTAGCGAAAGCGGGGCTGCCACAGATACGCAGTATTTT | CSASESGAATDTQYF | TRBV20-1 | many | TRBD2 | TRBJ2-3
TGTGCCAGCAGTGTGAATTATCCCGCGGAAGAAAAACTGTTTTTT | CASSVNYPAEEKLFF | TRBV2 | - | - | TRBJ1-4
TGCAGTGCTCTTGGGGGGAGGGGTGAAAAACTGTTTTTT | CSALGGRGEKLFF | TRBV20-1 | few | - | TRBJ1-4
TGTGCCAGCAGTGAAGCGCTCTCACGATTAAATGAAAAACTGTTTTTT | CASSEALSRLNEKLFF | TRBV2 | many | - | TRBJ1-4
TGTGCCAGCAGCTTAGGGGCAGGTACCCGCTACGAGCAGTACTTC | CASSLGAGTRYEQYF | TRBV11-2 | - | - | TRBJ2-7
TGTGCCAGCAGCTCCGTTAGGGGGCTGAGGTACACTGAAGCTTTCTTT | CASSSVRGLRYTEAFF | TRBV7-9 | many | TRBD1 | TRBJ1-1
TGTGCCAGCAGCCCCGGGCCTACACCCGGGGAGCTGTTTTTT | CASSPGPTPGELFF | TRBV6-1 | many | - | TRBJ2-2
TGTGCCAGCAGCCAACACCCTCGGGGCAAAGAGCTGTTTTTT | CASSQHPRGKELFF | TRBV14 | many | - | TRBJ2-2
TGTGCCAGCAGTTATTATATTCGCACAGATACGCAGTATTTT | CASSYYIRTDTQYF | TRBV12-3/TRBV12-4 | - | - | TRBJ2-3
TGCAGCGTTACCCCCGGTCCAGGAGGGAGCAATCAGCCCCAGCATTTT | CSVTPGPGGSNQPQHF | TRBV29-1 | few | - | TRBJ1-5
TGTGCCAGCAGCCAAGTCGGAGGGAACACCGGGGAGCTGTTTTTT | CASSQVGGNTGELFF | TRBV3-1 | - | - | TRBJ2-2
TGTGCCAGTACCGCTATACCGACTAGCTCTCTCCTAAATGAGCAGTTCTTC | CASTAIPTSSLLNEQFF | TRBV19 | - | TRBD2 | TRBJ2-1
TGTGCCAGCAGCCAAATCCAGGGAGAAAAACTGTTTTTT | CASSQIQGEKLFF | TRBV14 | many | - | TRBJ1-4
TGTGCCAGCAGCCCGATCGGGATGGCTTTCTTT | CASSPIGMAFF | TRBV7-9 | many | - | TRBJ1-1
TGTGCCAGCAGCTTAGATGCGGCAGTCAATTCACCCCTCCACTTT | CASSLDAAVNSPLHF | TRBV7-2 | many | - | TRBJ1-6
TGTGCCAGCGGGGGCCATTTGGGTTCACCCCTCCACTTT | CASGGHLGSPLHF | TRBV28 | - | - | TRBJ1-6
TGTGCCATCAGCCCCGGGACAGGTCCGAACACTGAAGCTTTCTTT | CAISPGTGPNTEAFF | TRBV10-3 | - | TRBD1 | TRBJ1-1
TGTGCCAGTAAACAGGGGGAGACCTACGAGCAGTACTTC | CASKQGETYEQYF | TRBV7-9 | - | TRBD1 | TRBJ2-7
TGTGCCAGCAGCCGCGTCCCCACCGCGGGGACAGGTCCGGGCGAGCAGTACTTC | CASSRVPTAGTGPGEQYF | TRBV5-5 | many | TRBD1 | TRBJ2-7
TGTGCCAGCAGTTTTTCCGTGCGGGGGGGTGAAGCTTTCTTT | CASSFSVRGGEAFF | TRBV28 | many | - | TRBJ1-1
TGCAGTGCCCCCCGGGGCCGGGGGTTAGGGGCAGATACGCAGTATTTT | CSAPRGRGLGADTQYF | TRBV20-1 | many | - | TRBJ2-3
TGCAGTGATAGCCTCCTAGCGGGGGATTCCTACGAGCAGTACTTC | CSDSLLAGDSYEQYF | TRBV20-1 | many | TRBD2 | TRBJ2-7
TGTGCCAGCAGTCGCGGGACCGGCGGTGGAAACACCATATATTTT | CASSRGTGGGNTIYF | TRBV12-3/TRBV12-4 | many | - | TRBJ1-3